This is a list of T cell receptor beta chains from one sample in a study of OX40 agonist ivuxolimab in advanced cancers. Assay used: immunoSEQ multiplex PCR; TCRdb lists only in-frame clones, some missing. The sample lists about 35,000 clones, about 93% seen once, with under 25% in the top ten. The source was CD4+ or CD8+ T cells sorted from blood, collected in a trial of the OX40 agonist ivuxolimab. These receptors were taken from an adult with an advanced solid tumor such as melanoma, head and neck, liver or kidney cancer. CDR3s leave out the opening cysteine and the closing phenylalanine or tryptophan. The size of a clone is reported for some rows only, either as once, few or many, or as a class for expanded clones.

clone_size: .
v_call: TRBV27
j_call: TRBJ2-7
cdr3_aa: ASKPWDGTYEQY

clone_size: .
v_call: TRBV19
j_call: TRBJ1-5
cdr3_aa: ASSITGAGNQPQH

clone_size: .
v_call: TRBV30
j_call: TRBJ2-2
cdr3_aa: AWMARTENTGELF

clone_size: .
v_call: TRBV7-9
j_call: TRBJ2-6
cdr3_aa: ASSLFPEGSGANVLT

clone_size: .
v_call: TRBV7-9
j_call: TRBJ1-4
cdr3_aa: ASSFWSEKLF

clone_size: .
v_call: TRBV6-5
j_call: TRBJ2-3
cdr3_aa: ASRPDGNTQY

clone_size: .
v_call: TRBV7-9
j_call: TRBJ2-2
cdr3_aa: ASSLTVENTGELF

clone_size: .
v_call: TRBV4-1
j_call: TRBJ2-7
cdr3_aa: ASRGQASYEQY

clone_size: .
v_call: TRBV6-5
j_call: TRBJ1-2
cdr3_aa: ASSYGGSYGYT

clone_size: .
v_call: TRBV23-1
j_call: TRBJ2-7
cdr3_aa: ASSHPWGSGASPQTRTYEQY

clone_size: medium-sized
v_call: TRBV4-1
j_call: TRBJ1-3
cdr3_aa: ASSPSGRGSGNTIY

clone_size: .
v_call: TRBV27
j_call: TRBJ2-7
cdr3_aa: ASSLSQGGSYEQY

clone_size: .
v_call: TRBV6-7
j_call: TRBJ2-7
cdr3_aa: ASILRQGSSYEQY

clone_size: .
v_call: TRBV9
j_call: TRBJ2-7
cdr3_aa: ASSERGIHDEQY

clone_size: .
v_call: TRBV6-1
j_call: TRBJ1-1
cdr3_aa: ASSEVGGARAEAF

clone_size: .
v_call: TRBV6-6
j_call: TRBJ2-5
cdr3_aa: ASSPRLAEETQY

clone_size: once
v_call: TRBV11-2
j_call: TRBJ2-1
cdr3_aa: ASSLGAGDGEQF

clone_size: .
v_call: TRBV12-5
j_call: TRBJ2-1
cdr3_aa: ASGFPDNEQF

clone_size: .
v_call: TRBV7-9
j_call: TRBJ2-5
cdr3_aa: ASTPRTGPETQY

clone_size: .
v_call: TRBV11-2
j_call: TRBJ2-5
cdr3_aa: ASSLEDTQY

clone_size: .
v_call: TRBV10-3
j_call: TRBJ2-5
cdr3_aa: AISDEGDRAETQY

clone_size: once
v_call: TRBV29-1
j_call: TRBJ1-4
cdr3_aa: SAAGQGDEKLF

clone_size: .
v_call: TRBV6-1
j_call: TRBJ2-7
cdr3_aa: ASSDLGGSYEQY

clone_size: .
v_call: TRBV28
j_call: TRBJ1-5
cdr3_aa: ASRLISGWGNQPQH

clone_size: .
v_call: TRBV7-3
j_call: TRBJ2-1
cdr3_aa: ASSPPSGNNEQF

clone_size: .
v_call: TRBV7-8
j_call: TRBJ2-1
cdr3_aa: ASSLLAGTDEQF

clone_size: few
v_call: TRBV7-9
j_call: TRBJ2-7
cdr3_aa: ASSLEGSRYEQY

clone_size: .
v_call: TRBV5-8
j_call: TRBJ1-2
cdr3_aa: ASRGDRDGYT

clone_size: .
v_call: TRBV2
j_call: TRBJ2-2
cdr3_aa: ASRPAVNTGELF

clone_size: .
v_call: TRBV11-2
j_call: TRBJ2-7
cdr3_aa: ASSLDATRAYEQY

clone_size: .
v_call: TRBV19
j_call: TRBJ2-5
cdr3_aa: ASSIWTGEETQY

clone_size: .
v_call: TRBV6-5
j_call: TRBJ2-1
cdr3_aa: ASSYGAGTGYEQF

clone_size: .
v_call: TRBV2
j_call: TRBJ2-7
cdr3_aa: ASSEGQGWHEQY

clone_size: .
v_call: TRBV6-5
j_call: TRBJ2-1
cdr3_aa: ASRPPGQEGNEQF

clone_size: few
v_call: TRBV27
j_call: TRBJ2-1
cdr3_aa: ASSLGGREQF

clone_size: .
v_call: TRBV4-2
j_call: TRBJ2-1
cdr3_aa: ASSQGTEEQF

clone_size: .
v_call: TRBV9
j_call: TRBJ2-1
cdr3_aa: ASSGGSYNEQF

clone_size: .
v_call: TRBV9
j_call: TRBJ2-1
cdr3_aa: ASSASGLTYNEQF

clone_size: .
v_call: TRBV9
j_call: TRBJ1-5
cdr3_aa: ASSTQKRGVGNQPQH

clone_size: .
v_call: TRBV6-5
j_call: TRBJ1-5
cdr3_aa: ASRVSLSNQPQH

clone_size: .
v_call: TRBV25-1
j_call: TRBJ2-5
cdr3_aa: ASSLLTRETQY

clone_size: .
v_call: TRBV10-3
j_call: TRBJ2-5
cdr3_aa: AISETGVETQY

clone_size: once
v_call: TRBV11-2
j_call: TRBJ2-7
cdr3_aa: ASSPEAGYEQY

clone_size: .
v_call: TRBV28
j_call: TRBJ1-4
cdr3_aa: ASSQFNEKLF

clone_size: .
v_call: TRBV7-8
j_call: TRBJ1-2
cdr3_aa: ASSLDLLFYGYT

clone_size: .
v_call: TRBV11-2
j_call: TRBJ2-1
cdr3_aa: ASTSFAENEQF

clone_size: .
v_call: TRBV7-6
j_call: TRBJ2-6
cdr3_aa: ASSPRLAGQTGANVLT

clone_size: .
v_call: TRBV10-2
j_call: TRBJ2-3
cdr3_aa: ASSAGGRPDTQY

clone_size: .
v_call: TRBV7-3
j_call: TRBJ2-3
cdr3_aa: ASSLYPRWGDTQY

clone_size: few
v_call: TRBV5-8
j_call: TRBJ2-7
cdr3_aa: ASSFHTRGEQY

clone_size: .
v_call: TRBV27
j_call: TRBJ2-7
cdr3_aa: ASSLIAGGHMEQY

clone_size: .
v_call: TRBV13
j_call: TRBJ1-1
cdr3_aa: ASSLGTEAF